The 28 T cell receptor beta chains below all came from one sample that was sequenced in a study of human T cells and chemical hapten exposure. One entry per CDR3 protein, called by TCRdb with MiXCR from the RACE reads. Of 350,000 to 400,000 distinct CDR3 sequences listed, 4.5% to 6% are singletons. Time point here: pre-sensitization, week 0. The sample's treatment: therapeutic diphenylcyclopropenone sensitization with weekly scalp DPC. The sample here was whole blood, taken in connection with sensitization to the hapten diphenylcyclopropenone (DPC). All receptors come from a woman between 45 and 60 years old with alopecia areata. Some clones in this sample may be carry-over from other donors' samples.

The rearrangement joins TRBV12-3 or TRBV12-4 to TRBJ1-5; 7 nucleotides line up with TRBD1. With V trimmed by 7 bases and J by 4 bases, 7 bases remained unmatched. The CDR3 totals 14 residues. The CDR3 protein is CASTSGGSNQPQHF. The CDR3 bases are TGTGCCAGCACCTCAGGGGGAAGTAATCAGCCCCAGCATTTT.

At least ten counts were recorded for this clonotype. The chain carries TRBV28 and TRBJ2-1; 7 bases are shared with TRBD2. The germline V gene has CDR1 MDHEN and CDR2 SYDVKM. The CDR3 is 14 amino acids. J was trimmed by 9 bases and V by 3 bases; bases with no gene match: 8. The CDR3 sequence: CASSFPPTSTEQFF. Written as DNA, the CDR3 is TGTGCCAGCAGTTTTCCTCCGACTAGCACTGAGCAGTTCTTC.

Many counts were recorded for this clonotype. The V and J genes are TRBV3-1 and TRBJ2-7; D is perhaps TRBD1 or TRBD2 (6 bases each). Per germline, CDR1 LGHDT and CDR2 YNNKEL (reference sequence). This CDR3 region has 14 residues. V lost 2 bases and J 6 bases, leaving 14 bases between the germline ends. CDR3 sequence: CASSQRSGAGEQYF. Here the CDR3 DNA reads TGTGCCAGCAGCCAACGTTCGGGGGCTGGCGAGCAGTACTTC.

This clonotype was counted between two and nine times. The rearrangement uses TRBV3-1 and TRBJ1-4; D gene uncertain. V lost 7 bases to trimming and J lost 8 bases, with 14 bases between them. The CDR3 runs to 13 residues. CDR1 is LGHDT and CDR2 is YNNKEL in the germline V gene (reference sequence). The CDR3 here is CASTQRSSEKLFF. The CDR3 nucleotides read TGTGCCAGCACCCAGAGGAGTTCCGAAAAACTGTTTTTT.

This clonotype appeared a few times. The V gene is TRBV7-2, the J gene TRBJ2-3, with D possibly matching TRBD2 (5 bases). Trimming took off 5 bases at V and 3 bases at J, with 15 bases between the two ends. The germline V gene encodes CDR1 SGHTA and CDR2 FQGNSA. The CDR3 sequence is 15 residues long. The CDR3 protein is CASSSLAWRTDTQYF. The DNA for the CDR3 is TGTGCCAGCAGCAGCCTAGCTTGGAGGACAGATACGCAGTATTTT.

The sample holds many counts of this clonotype. The genes are TRBV27 and TRBJ2-1; 7 bases fit TRBD2. CDR1 MNHEY and CDR2 SMNVEV come from the germline V gene (reference sequence). The CDR3 spans 18 residues. The trim removed 3 bases at V and 7 bases at J, leaving 18 bases unmatched. The chain's CDR3 is CASSLEPLLAGVRNEQFF. DNA of the CDR3: TGTGCCAGCAGTTTGGAGCCGCTGTTGGCGGGAGTAAGGAATGAGCAGTTCTTC.

A few counts support this clonotype. The genes are TRBV20-1 and TRBJ1-1; a weak D match, TRBD1 (6 bases). Germline loops: CDR1 DFQATT, CDR2 SNEGSKA (reference sequence). The V gene lost 7 bases and the J gene lost 0 bases, with 15 bases spanning the gap. This CDR3 is built from 14 residues. The CDR3 loop is CSVRPTGMNTEAFF. CDR3 coding DNA: TGCAGTGTCCGTCCCACAGGGATGAACACTGAAGCTTTCTTT.

The V and J genes are TRBV27 and TRBJ2-7; D is ambiguous. CDR3 length: 11 amino acids. Trimming pared 4 bases from V and 9 bases from J, leaving 10 bases between. Germline CDR1 is MNHEY and CDR2 is SMNVEV (reference sequence). This CDR3 is CASSSSTGQYF. The DNA of the CDR3 is TGTGCCAGCAGTTCAAGTACTGGGCAGTACTTC.

The chain links TRBV9 to TRBJ2-7; D not certain. The germline V gene encodes CDR1 SGDLS and CDR2 YYNGEE. V lost 3 bases, J lost 3 bases, and 19 bases lay in between. This CDR3 has 16 residues. Written as DNA, the CDR3 is TGTGCCAGCAGCGGTGGGCCTGATCGACCTAACTACGAGCAGTACTTC. Its protein product is CASSGGPDRPNYEQYF.

The rearrangement uses TRBV14 and TRBJ1-2; D gene unclear. From germline, CDR1 is SGHDN and CDR2 FVKESK. This CDR3 has 13 residues. The germline V and J ends were trimmed by 1 base and 2 bases, with 5 bases remaining between them. CDR3 protein: CASSQAGNYGYTF. For the CDR3, the DNA is TGTGCCAGCAGCCAAGCAGGCAACTATGGCTACACCTTC.

This clonotype was detected many times. This rearrangement joins TRBV29-1 to TRBJ2-3; no definite D call. The V and J ends lost 2 bases and 0 bases respectively, with 9 bases between them. CDR1 is SQVTM, CDR2 ANQGSEA, per germline. The CDR3 runs to 14 residues. The CDR3 DNA reads TGCAGCGTTGAACGAGTACAGAGCACAGATACGCAGTATTTT. It codes for CSVERVQSTDTQYF.

A few counts support this clonotype. The chain employs TRBV29-1 and TRBJ2-1; 10 bases are shared with TRBD2. The ends lost 0 bases at V and 4 bases at J; junction bases unmatched: 6. Germline CDR1 SQVTM, CDR2 ANQGSEA. CDR3 length: 16 residues. The CDR3 coding sequence is TGCAGCGTTGAAGATCCGGGACTAGCGCCATACAATGAGCAGTTCTTC. Translation: CSVEDPGLAPYNEQFF.

The CDR3 DNA reads as TGTGCCCGCCGGCAGGGCCCCAATTCACCCCTCCACTTT. Residues: CARRQGPNSPLHF. The rearrangement joins TRBV2 to TRBJ1-6, with D possibly TRBD1 on 5 matching bases. The CDR3 consists of 13 residues. Germline lookup yields CDR1 SNHLY and CDR2 FYNNEI. V was clipped by 11 bases and J by 7 bases, with 15 bases between them.

The table lists this clonotype with many counts. The gene calls are TRBV18 and TRBJ2-1; no reliable D call. The CDR3 has 15 amino acids. Germline loops: CDR1 KGHSH, CDR2 LQKENI. Trimming cost V 0 bases and J 0 bases, with 6 bases left between them. CDR3: CASSPPTVSYNEQFF. CDR3 nucleotides: TGTGCCAGCTCACCACCGACTGTCTCCTACAATGAGCAGTTCTTC.

The chain carries TRBV5-1 and TRBJ2-3; 7 nucleotides align to TRBD1. V shed 4 bases, J shed 8 bases, and the junction held 10 bases outside the gene matches. Germline V gives CDR1 SGHRS, CDR2 YFSETQ. The CDR3 totals 14 residues. This CDR3 reads CASSQGVGAPTQYF. For the CDR3, the DNA is TGCGCCAGCAGCCAGGGGGTTGGGGCCCCTACGCAGTATTTT.

This clonotype was counted a few times. The chain uses TRBV4-2 and TRBJ1-1; no reliable D call. Trimming took off 1 base at V and 4 bases at J, with 10 bases between the two ends. The CDR3 extends over 14 amino acids. The germline V gene encodes CDR1 LGHNA and CDR2 YNFKEQ. CDR3 DNA sequence: TGTGCCAGCAGCCAAGCCGGGCTGTTCACTGAAGCTTTCTTT. Encoded protein: CASSQAGLFTEAFF.

This clonotype was seen a handful of times. The J gene is TRBJ1-3, the V gene TRBV7-2, with D uncertain. The CDR3 sequence is 14 residues long. V lost 4 bases and J lost 0, with 7 bases in between. Germline-derived CDR1 and CDR2 are SGHTA and FQGNSA. CDR3 residues: CASSSANSGNTIYF. DNA of the CDR3: TGTGCCAGCAGCTCTGCAAACTCTGGAAACACCATATATTTT. The entire variable domain, with the rest obtained from reference TRBV7-2 and TRBJ1-3, is as follows: GAGVSQSPSNKVTEKGKDVELRCDPISGHTALYWYRQSLGQGLEFLIYFQGNSAPDKSGLPSDRFSAERTGGSVSTLTIQRTQQEDSAVYLCASSSANSGNTIYFGEGSWLTVV.

In its sample, this clonotype was seen many times. The chain has TRBV4-3 and TRBJ2-7; D is perhaps TRBD1 (5 bases). Between the trimmed V and J ends, which lost 4 bases and 0 bases, there was a span of 13 bases. This CDR3 contains 15 residues. CDR1 LGHNA and CDR2 YSLEER come from the germline V gene. Here the CDR3 reads CASSPSRASSYEQYF. The CDR3 region has the DNA TGCGCCAGCAGCCCCTCCAGGGCTTCCTCCTACGAGCAGTACTTC.

The chain combines TRBV7-9 with TRBJ2-3; the D is unclear. Germline-derived CDR1 and CDR2 are SEHNR and FQNEAQ (reference sequence). Trimming stripped 7 bases from V and 6 bases from J, with 8 bases between. The CDR3 runs to 11 residues. Here the CDR3 DNA reads TGTGCCAGCACCCAGTCTGATACGCAGTATTTT. Translating it yields CASTQSDTQYF.

The chain joins TRBV21-1 to TRBJ1-1. TRBV21-1 is a documented pseudogene. The CDR3 loop spans 12 amino acids. DNA of the CDR3: TGTGCCAGCGAGAGACAAAGCCTATGGGCTTTCTTT. Its translation: CASERQSLWAFF.

The chain carries TRBV20-1 and TRBJ2-3; D is undetermined. CDR3 length: 14 residues. Deletions cut 6 bases from V and 2 bases from J, with 15 bases between. Germline CDR1 reads DFQATT; CDR2 reads SNEGSKA (reference sequence). DNA for the CDR3: TGCAGTGCGCCCTCTACGAATCCCACAGATACGCAGTATTTT. This gives the protein CSAPSTNPTDTQYF.

This clonotype was observed a few times. V and J are TRBV30 and TRBJ2-3, with TRBD2 as a possible D gene (6 bases). Germline V CDR1 and CDR2: GTSNPN, SVGIG (reference sequence). The CDR3 extends over 15 amino acids. V was shortened by 2 bases and J by 2 bases, with 14 bases between the two germline ends. CDR3 sequence reads: CAWSYGRGPTDTQYF. CDR3 DNA: TGTGCCTGGAGTTATGGGCGGGGCCCCACAGATACGCAGTATTTT.

This clonotype was seen ten or more times. The J gene is TRBJ2-1, the V gene TRBV24-1; 11 nucleotides line up with TRBD2. The length of the CDR3 is 16 residues. J was trimmed by 12 bases and V by 6 bases; bases with no gene match: 15. CDR1 and CDR2 (germline): KGHDR, SFDVKD. CDR3 region: CATSKGLGLAGEGQFF. CDR3 nucleotides: TGTGCCACCAGTAAGGGGTTAGGACTAGCGGGTGAAGGGCAGTTCTTC.

This clonotype was seen ten or more times. This chain joins TRBV20-1 and TRBJ2-3; either TRBD1 or TRBD2 may supply D (5 bases each). CDR3 length equals 13 residues. Germline lookup yields CDR1 DFQATT and CDR2 SNEGSKA (reference sequence). The V end was cut by 4 bases, the J end by 2 bases, with 10 bases between. The CDR3: CSAMTGTTDTQYF. CDR3 sequence (DNA): TGCAGTGCTATGACGGGGACCACAGATACGCAGTATTTT.

This clonotype has a count of ten or more. The V call is TRBV7-3, the J call TRBJ1-1; tentatively, D is TRBD1 (6 bases). The CDR3 extends over 13 amino acids. The V end was cut by 3 bases, the J end by 4 bases, with 9 bases between. CDR1 is SGHTA, CDR2 FQGTGA, per germline. The CDR3 DNA reads TGTGCCAGCAGCTTTTCAGGGGTCACTGAAGCTTTCTTT. This gives the protein CASSFSGVTEAFF.

The sample holds many counts of this clonotype. V usage is TRBV24-1 and J usage is TRBJ2-1; 11 bases agree with TRBD2. Losses at the gene ends were 4 bases for V and 8 bases for J; bases not matched to a gene: 12. Germline V lookup: CDR1 KGHDR, CDR2 SFDVKD. The length of the CDR3 is 17 residues. The CDR3, as DNA: TGTGCCACCAGTGACTGGGTAGCGGGAGGGCTAGCCGATGAGCAGTTCTTC. Translation: CATSDWVAGGLADEQFF.

This clonotype was observed a few times. The chain has TRBV12-3 or TRBV12-4 and TRBJ1-2, with a weak D call TRBD1 (5 bases). The V end was cut by 7 bases, the J end by 1 base, with 13 bases between. This CDR3 has 14 amino acids. This chain's CDR3 is CASTLWGVNYGYTF. The CDR3, as DNA: TGTGCCAGCACTCTTTGGGGCGTTAACTATGGCTACACCTTC.

This clonotype was recorded many times. The rearrangement uses TRBV29-1 and TRBJ1-2; D may be TRBD1 (6 bases). The CDR3 is made up of 12 amino acids. V was clipped by 6 bases and J by 1 base, with 9 bases between them. Germline loops: CDR1 SQVTM, CDR2 ANQGSEA. CDR3 sequence reads: CSVPRGNYGYTF. In DNA, the CDR3 is TGCAGCGTCCCCAGGGGTAACTATGGCTACACCTTC. Together with reference TRBV29-1 and TRBJ1-2, the CDR3 gives the full variable domain: SAVISQKPSRDICQRGTSLTIQCQVDSQVTMMFWYRQQPGQSLTLIATANQGSEATYESGFVIDKFPISRPNLTFSTLTVSNMSPEDSSIYLCSVPRGNYGYTFGSGTRLTVV.